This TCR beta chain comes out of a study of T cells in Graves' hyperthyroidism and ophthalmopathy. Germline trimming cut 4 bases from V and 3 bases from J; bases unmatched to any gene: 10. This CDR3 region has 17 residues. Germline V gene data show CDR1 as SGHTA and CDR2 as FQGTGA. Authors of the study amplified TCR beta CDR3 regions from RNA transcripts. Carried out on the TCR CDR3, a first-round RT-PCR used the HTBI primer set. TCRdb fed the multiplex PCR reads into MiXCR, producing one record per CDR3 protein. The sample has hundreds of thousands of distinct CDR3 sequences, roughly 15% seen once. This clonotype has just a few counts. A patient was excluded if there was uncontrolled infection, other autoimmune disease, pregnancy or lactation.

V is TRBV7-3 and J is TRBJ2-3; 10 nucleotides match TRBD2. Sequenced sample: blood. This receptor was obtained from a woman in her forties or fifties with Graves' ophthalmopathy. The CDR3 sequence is CASSSDLAGVGTDTQYF. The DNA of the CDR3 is TGTGCCAGCAGCTCCGACCTAGCGGGAGTAGGGACAGATACGCAGTATTTT.